The clone carrying this T cell receptor (beta chain) turned up a few times. Trimming pared 4 bases from V and 0 bases from J, leaving 14 bases between. CDR1 SGDLS and CDR2 YYNGEE come from the germline V gene. The length of the CDR3 is 16 residues. TCRdb reprocessed the 5' RACE reads with MiXCR, giving one entry per CDR3 protein. This table holds about 200,000 distinct CDR3 sequences, less than 10% found once. This specimen comes from a study of identical twins. This TCR was recovered from a woman between 18 and 29 years old in good health. V and J are TRBV9 and TRBJ1-3; possibly TRBD1 for D (5 bases). Sequenced: memory (CD45RO+) T cells sorted from blood. CDR3 sequence: CASSPRGDPSGNTIYF. CDR3 coding DNA: TGTGCCAGCAGCCCCCGAGGGGATCCCTCTGGAAACACCATATATTTT.